The rows below give T cell receptor beta chains drawn from one sample of a study of blood T cell repertoires in COVID-19. Clones were sequenced by immunoSEQ multiplex PCR, and TCRdb holds only the in-frame ones, with some missing. Of some 150,000 clones listed, around 90% are singletons. The sequenced sample consisted of peripheral blood. These receptors were collected from an older woman who had recovered from COVID-19. CDR3s include the opening cysteine and the closing phenylalanine or tryptophan. Each record gives: D gene, J gene, V gene, clone size, CDR3 protein. A D gene is named only where the DNA matches it firmly. Rows give clone size only sometimes, using once, few, many, or a class for an expanded clone.

TRBD1,TRBJ1-2,TRBV19,.,CASRRDREYGYTF
.,TRBJ1-3,TRBV5-4,.,CASSPQQGPPLF
.,TRBJ2-3,TRBV27,.,CASSPGTDTQYF
.,TRBJ2-2,TRBV7-9,.,CASSPLAFLNTGELFF
.,TRBJ1-3,TRBV7-3,.,CASSLNAPGLGNTIYF
.,TRBJ2-7,TRBV19,.,CASSILAGYEQYF
TRBD2,TRBJ2-3,TRBV5-1,few,CASSSRLAGAATDTQYF
.,TRBJ1-2,TRBV6-6,once,CASRPGQSYGYTF
.,TRBJ1-6,TRBV27,.,CASSFGSSYNSPLHF
.,TRBJ2-7,TRBV19,.,CAREIRDKLFCEQYF
TRBD1,TRBJ1-1,TRBV5-1,.,CASSLGAGGTEAFF
TRBD1,TRBJ2-7,TRBV18,.,CASSLQGARNEQYF
.,TRBJ2-3,TRBV5-1,.,CASSPIEAADTQYF
TRBD1,TRBJ1-4,TRBV9,.,CASSGSGTVNEKLFF
TRBD2,TRBJ2-5,TRBV27,medium-sized,CASRISGGPLETQYF
TRBD1,TRBJ2-1,TRBV27,once,CASKKGASSYNEQFF
TRBD2,TRBJ2-5,TRBV9,.,CASSVASGDETQYF
.,TRBJ2-3,TRBV21-1,once,CASSKPPPGQGFTKGTDTQYF
.,TRBJ2-7,TRBV28,.,CASSYLGRGSYEQYF
.,TRBJ2-1,TRBV27,.,CASSPAGLYNEQFF
TRBD1,TRBJ1-4,TRBV14,few,CASSQLQGPNEKLFF
.,TRBJ1-1,TRBV4-1,.,CASSQDFGGNTEAFF
TRBD1,TRBJ1-3,TRBV9,.,CASSLRQGPGNTIYF
.,TRBJ1-2,TRBV5-1,.,CASSLETGASGYTF
.,TRBJ2-7,TRBV6-1,few,CASSEAGLSGEQYF
.,TRBJ2-5,TRBV7-7,.,CASSLANAGETQYF
.,TRBJ2-2,TRBV7-9,.,CASSFGRNTGELFF
.,TRBJ1-2,TRBV24-1,.,CATSDPYRVYGYTF
.,TRBJ1-4,TRBV28,once,CASVQSGGTNEKLFF
TRBD1,TRBJ1-1,TRBV9,.,CASSGTGGFTEAFF
.,TRBJ1-1,TRBV29-1,.,CSVARGQLNTEAFF
TRBD1,TRBJ1-5,TRBV7-9,few,CASSSGTGYQPQHF
.,TRBJ2-1,TRBV11-2,once,CASSILGLYNEQFF
.,TRBJ2-1,TRBV27,.,CASSLMGDTHNEQFF
.,TRBJ2-5,TRBV11-2,.,CASQRGQETQYF
TRBD1,TRBJ1-2,TRBV2,.,CASTRGQGVAYGYTF
.,TRBJ1-2,TRBV7-8,.,CASSLLASGGPYGYTF
.,TRBJ1-1,TRBV19,.,CASSIYGGNTEAFF
.,TRBJ1-1,TRBV3-1/TRBV3-2,.,CASSRGGGAEAFF
.,TRBJ2-3,TRBV18,once,CASSRDSSTDTQYF
.,TRBJ1-4,TRBV5-4,.,CASAHGGGNEKLFF
.,TRBJ2-3,TRBV24-1,.,CATSDGGTDTQYF
TRBD1,TRBJ1-2,TRBV5-6,once,CASSLIHRGLNYGYTF
TRBD1,TRBJ1-2,TRBV6-5,once,CASTPGGRNGYTF
.,TRBJ1-4,TRBV6-5,.,CASSYQPGEGKLFF
.,TRBJ2-1,TRBV5-1,.,CASSTGLDLYNEQFF
TRBD1,TRBJ1-1,TRBV6-2/TRBV6-3,.,CASSYSQDRGASGNTEAFF
.,TRBJ1-5,TRBV6-5,.,CASRLQGPNQPQHF
.,TRBJ1-2,TRBV28,.,CASATGRYGYTF
TRBD1,TRBJ1-3,TRBV18,.,CASSPLDRVDSGNTIYF
.,TRBJ1-2,TRBV10-3,few,CAISDSQGGLYGYTF